This T cell receptor beta chain is drawn from a study of T cells in tumors after PD-1 blockade. Study-wide background: Each patient got pembrolizumab 200 mg every 3 weeks or cemiplimab 350 mg every 2 weeks.

V gave up 3 bases and J gave up 1 base; unmatched junction bases: 2. There are 15 residues in the CDR3. Germline CDR1 reads SGHDT; CDR2 reads YYEEEE. Produced via immunoSEQ multiplex PCR; TCRdb's table is partial and in-frame only. The sample yields more than 50,000 clones, over 65% seen once. As to this clone: Its cognate antigen is unknown.

Study-level results: Blood contained about 38% of the tumor's TCR clonotypes.

The chain employs TRBV5-6 and TRBJ2-2, with 8 bases matching TRBD1. This TCR derives from a human donor with basal cell carcinoma. Specimen: PBMCs, collected after anti-PD-1 treatment. The CDR3 region has the DNA TGTGCCAGCAGCTCCGGGACAGGGAACACCGGGGAGCTGTTTTTT. Amino acid sequence: CASSSGTGNTGELFF.